This T cell receptor (beta chain) was captured in a study of PD-L1 blockade in urothelial cancer. Study summary: Blood analysis was done at 3 weeks (second dose) and 6 weeks after treatment began.

Time point here: pretreatment peripheral blood. Individual patients had between 1 and 8 samples, taken pretreatment and on-treatment. Each PCR received spiked synthetic TCR analog templates. Repertoires were generated with immunoSEQ multiplex PCR, while TCRdb's copy carries only in-frame clones and drops some. The table records 50,000 to 65,000 clones, under 90% of them present only once. The sequenced sample was PBMCs, obtained around atezolizumab (anti-PD-L1) treatment. The TCR sequence derives from a man between 65 and 85 years old with urothelial cancer.

CDR3 nucleotides: TGTGCCAGCAGCTTAGCTAGCACCCAGACCCAGTACTTC. Protein sequence: CASSLASTQTQYF. The V and J genes are TRBV7-2 and TRBJ2-5; no reliable D call. V was trimmed by 0 bases and J by 6 bases, leaving 8 bases between them. CDR1 and CDR2 from the germline V gene are SGHTA and FQGNSA. This CDR3 is 13 amino acids long.